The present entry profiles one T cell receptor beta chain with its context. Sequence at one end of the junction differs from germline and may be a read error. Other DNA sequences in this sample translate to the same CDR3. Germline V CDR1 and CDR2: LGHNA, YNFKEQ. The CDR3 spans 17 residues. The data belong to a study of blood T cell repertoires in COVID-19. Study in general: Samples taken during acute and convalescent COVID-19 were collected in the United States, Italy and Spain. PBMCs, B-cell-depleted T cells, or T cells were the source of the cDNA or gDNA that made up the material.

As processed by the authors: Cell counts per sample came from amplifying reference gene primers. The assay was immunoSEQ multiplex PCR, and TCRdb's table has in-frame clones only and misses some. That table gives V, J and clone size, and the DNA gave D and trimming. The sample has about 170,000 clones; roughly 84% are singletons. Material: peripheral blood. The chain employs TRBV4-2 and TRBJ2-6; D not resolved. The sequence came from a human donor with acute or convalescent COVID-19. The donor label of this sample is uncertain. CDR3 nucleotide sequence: TGTGCCAGTAGCCAAATCCAACAGAGCTCTGGGGCCAACGTCCTGACTTTC. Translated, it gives CASSQIQQSSGANVLTF.